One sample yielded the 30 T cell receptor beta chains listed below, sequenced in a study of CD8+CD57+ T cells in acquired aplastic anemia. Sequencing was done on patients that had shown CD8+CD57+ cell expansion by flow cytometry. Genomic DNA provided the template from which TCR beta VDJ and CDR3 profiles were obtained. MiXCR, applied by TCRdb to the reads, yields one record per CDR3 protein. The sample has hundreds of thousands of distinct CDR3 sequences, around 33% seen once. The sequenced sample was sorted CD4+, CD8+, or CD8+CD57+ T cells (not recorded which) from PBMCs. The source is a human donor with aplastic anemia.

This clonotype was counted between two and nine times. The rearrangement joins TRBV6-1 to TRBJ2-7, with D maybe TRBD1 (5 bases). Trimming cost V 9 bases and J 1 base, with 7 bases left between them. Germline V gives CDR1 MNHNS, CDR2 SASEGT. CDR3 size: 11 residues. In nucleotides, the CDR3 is TGTGCCAGTGGGGCATCCTACGAGCAGTACTTC. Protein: CASGASYEQYF.

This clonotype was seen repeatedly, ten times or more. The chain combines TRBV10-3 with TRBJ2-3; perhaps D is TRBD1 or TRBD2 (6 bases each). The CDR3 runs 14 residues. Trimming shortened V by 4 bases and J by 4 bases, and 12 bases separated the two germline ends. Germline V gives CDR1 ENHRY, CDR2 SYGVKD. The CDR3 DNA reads TGTGCCATCAGTGCTCCGGGGGCCGCAGATACGCAGTATTTT. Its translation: CAISAPGAADTQYF.

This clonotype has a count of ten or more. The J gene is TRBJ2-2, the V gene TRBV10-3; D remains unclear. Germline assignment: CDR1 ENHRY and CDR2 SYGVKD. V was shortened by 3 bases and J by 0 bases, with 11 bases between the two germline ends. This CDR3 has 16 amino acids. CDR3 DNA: TGTGCCATCAGTGATGCTGGCGGAGCGAACACCGGGGAGCTGTTTTTT. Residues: CAISDAGGANTGELFF.

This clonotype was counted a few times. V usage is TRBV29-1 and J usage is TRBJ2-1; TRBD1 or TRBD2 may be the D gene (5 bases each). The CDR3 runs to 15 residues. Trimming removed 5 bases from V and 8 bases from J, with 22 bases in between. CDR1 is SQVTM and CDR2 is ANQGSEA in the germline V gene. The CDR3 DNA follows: TGCAGCGTTCCCGTGGTAGGGACCCTTAGGGATGAGCAGTTCTTC. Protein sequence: CSVPVVGTLRDEQFF.

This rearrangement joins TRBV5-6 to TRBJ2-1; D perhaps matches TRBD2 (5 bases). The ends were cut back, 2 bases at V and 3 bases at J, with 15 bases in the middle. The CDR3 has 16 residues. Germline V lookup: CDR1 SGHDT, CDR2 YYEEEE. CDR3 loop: CASSFWVGANYNEQFF. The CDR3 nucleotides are TGTGCCAGCAGCTTTTGGGTGGGAGCGAACTACAATGAGCAGTTCTTC.

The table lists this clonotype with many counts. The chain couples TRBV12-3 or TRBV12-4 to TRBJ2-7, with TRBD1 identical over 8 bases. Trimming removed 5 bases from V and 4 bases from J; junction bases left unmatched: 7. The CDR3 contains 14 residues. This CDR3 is CASSPQGARYEQYF. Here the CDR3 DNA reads TGTGCCAGCAGTCCCCAGGGGGCGAGATACGAGCAGTACTTC.

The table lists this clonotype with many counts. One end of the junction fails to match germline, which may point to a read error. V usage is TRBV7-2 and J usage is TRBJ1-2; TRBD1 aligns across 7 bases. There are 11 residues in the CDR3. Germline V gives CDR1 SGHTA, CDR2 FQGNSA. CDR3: CASSRDSHPIF. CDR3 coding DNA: TGTGCCAGCAGCCGGGACAGCCACCCCATCTTC.

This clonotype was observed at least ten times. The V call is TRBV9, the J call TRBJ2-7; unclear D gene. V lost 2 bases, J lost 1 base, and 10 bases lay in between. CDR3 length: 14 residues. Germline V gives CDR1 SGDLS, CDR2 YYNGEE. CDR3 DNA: TGTGCCAGCAGCGTCAACACACTATCCTACGAGCAGTACTTC. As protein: CASSVNTLSYEQYF.

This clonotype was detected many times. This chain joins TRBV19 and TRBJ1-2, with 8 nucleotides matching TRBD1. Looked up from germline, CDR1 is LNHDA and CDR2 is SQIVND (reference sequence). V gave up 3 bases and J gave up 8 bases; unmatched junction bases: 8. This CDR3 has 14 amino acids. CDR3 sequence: CASSIGQGGVGYTF. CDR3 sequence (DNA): TGTGCCAGTAGTATTGGACAGGGCGGTGTCGGCTACACCTTC.

This chain's CDR3 is CASSQDRSSGDTQYF. Written as DNA, the CDR3 is TGCGCCAGCAGCCAAGACCGAAGTTCCGGAGATACGCAGTATTTT. V is TRBV4-1 and J is TRBJ2-3; D is ambiguous. This CDR3 is built from 15 residues. The germline V gene encodes CDR1 MGHRA and CDR2 YSYEKL. V was trimmed by 0 bases and J by 5 bases, leaving 12 bases between them.

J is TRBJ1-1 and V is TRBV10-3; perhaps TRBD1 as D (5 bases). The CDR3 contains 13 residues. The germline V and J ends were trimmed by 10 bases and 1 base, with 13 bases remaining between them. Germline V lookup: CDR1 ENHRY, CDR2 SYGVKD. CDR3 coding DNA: TGTGCCAGCAACCAGGGACGGAACACTGAAGCTTTCTTT. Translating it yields CASNQGRNTEAFF.

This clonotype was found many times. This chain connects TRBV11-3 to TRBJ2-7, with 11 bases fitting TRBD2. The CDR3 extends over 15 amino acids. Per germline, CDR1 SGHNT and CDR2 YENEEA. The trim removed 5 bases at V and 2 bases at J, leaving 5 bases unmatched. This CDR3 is CASSRTSGSPYEQYF. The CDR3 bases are TGTGCCAGCAGCAGAACTAGCGGGAGTCCCTACGAGCAGTACTTC.

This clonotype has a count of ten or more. CDR3 region: CASSVGGDSWNEKLFF. In DNA, the CDR3 is TGTGCCAGCAGCGTAGGAGGAGACAGCTGGAATGAAAAACTGTTTTTT. The rearrangement uses TRBV9 and TRBJ1-4; weak D call: TRBD1 (5 bases). The V and J ends lost 0 bases and 5 bases respectively, with 14 bases between them. There are 16 residues in the CDR3. Germline values: CDR1 SGDLS, CDR2 YYNGEE.

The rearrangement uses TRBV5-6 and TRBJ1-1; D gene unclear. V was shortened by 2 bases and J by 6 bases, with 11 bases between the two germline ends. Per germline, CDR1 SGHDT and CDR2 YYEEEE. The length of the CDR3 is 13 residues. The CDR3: CASSLPLTSEAFF. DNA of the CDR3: TGTGCCAGCAGCTTACCTCTGACTTCTGAAGCTTTCTTT.

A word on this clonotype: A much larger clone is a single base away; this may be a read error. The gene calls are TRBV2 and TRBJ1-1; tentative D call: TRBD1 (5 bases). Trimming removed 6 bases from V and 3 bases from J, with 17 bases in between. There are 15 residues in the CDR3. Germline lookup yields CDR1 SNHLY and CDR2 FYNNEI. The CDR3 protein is CASSESGILDTEAFF. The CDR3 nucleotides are TGTGCCAGCAGCGAATCAGGGATACTGGACACTGAAGCTTTCTTT.

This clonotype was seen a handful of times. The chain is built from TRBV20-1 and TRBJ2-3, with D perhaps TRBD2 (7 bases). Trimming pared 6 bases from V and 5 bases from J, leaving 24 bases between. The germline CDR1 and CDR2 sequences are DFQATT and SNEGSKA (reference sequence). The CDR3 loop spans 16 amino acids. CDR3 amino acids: CSAPRGRGGGGDTQYF. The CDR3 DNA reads TGCAGTGCACCCCGAGGCCGCGGGGGCGGCGGAGATACGCAGTATTTT.

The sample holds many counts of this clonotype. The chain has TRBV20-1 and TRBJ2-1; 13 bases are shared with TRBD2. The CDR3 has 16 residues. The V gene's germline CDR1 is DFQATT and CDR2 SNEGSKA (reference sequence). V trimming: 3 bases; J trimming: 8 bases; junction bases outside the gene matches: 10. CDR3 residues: CSASGEGLAGRDEQFF. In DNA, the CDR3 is TGCAGTGCTAGTGGGGAGGGACTAGCGGGGCGGGATGAGCAGTTCTTC.

CDR3 coding DNA: TGTGCCAGCAGTTTTACGGGGAGCTCCTACAATGAGCAGTTCTTC. Amino acid sequence: CASSFTGSSYNEQFF. The genes are TRBV11-2 and TRBJ2-1; possibly TRBD2 for D (5 bases). V lost 6 bases and J 0 bases, leaving 12 bases between the germline ends. Germline V gives CDR1 SGHAT, CDR2 FQNNGV. The CDR3 has 15 amino acids.

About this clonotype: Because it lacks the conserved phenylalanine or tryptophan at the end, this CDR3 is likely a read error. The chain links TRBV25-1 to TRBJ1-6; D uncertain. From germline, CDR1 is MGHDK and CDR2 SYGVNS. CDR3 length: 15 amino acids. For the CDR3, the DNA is TGTGCCAGCAGTGAAGGAGGAGCTTATAATTCACTCCTCCACCTT. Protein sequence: CASSEGGAYNSLLHL.

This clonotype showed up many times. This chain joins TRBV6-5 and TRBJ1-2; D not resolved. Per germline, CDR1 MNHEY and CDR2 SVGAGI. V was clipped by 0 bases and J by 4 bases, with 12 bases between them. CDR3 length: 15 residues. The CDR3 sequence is CASSYSTRRTYGYTF. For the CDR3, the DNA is TGTGCCAGCAGTTACTCGACCCGACGGACCTATGGCTACACCTTC.

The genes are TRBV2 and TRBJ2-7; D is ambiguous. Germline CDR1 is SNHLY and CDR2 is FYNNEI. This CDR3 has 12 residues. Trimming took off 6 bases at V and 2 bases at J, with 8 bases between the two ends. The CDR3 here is CASSPLPYEQYF. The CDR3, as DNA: TGTGCCAGCAGCCCCCTCCCCTACGAGCAGTACTTC.

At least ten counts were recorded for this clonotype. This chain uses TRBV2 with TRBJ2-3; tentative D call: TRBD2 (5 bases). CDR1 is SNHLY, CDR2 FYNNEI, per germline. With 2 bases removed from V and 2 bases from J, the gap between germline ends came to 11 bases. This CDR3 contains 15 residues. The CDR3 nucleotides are TGTGCCAGCAGTGAAACGGGAAACCCCACAGATACGCAGTATTTT. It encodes CASSETGNPTDTQYF.

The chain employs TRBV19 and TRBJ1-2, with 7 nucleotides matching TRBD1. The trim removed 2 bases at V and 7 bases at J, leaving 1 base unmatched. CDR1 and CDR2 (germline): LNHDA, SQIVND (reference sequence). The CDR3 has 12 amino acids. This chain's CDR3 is CASSIRQGGYTF. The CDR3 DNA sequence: TGTGCCAGTAGTATAAGACAGGGTGGCTACACCTTC.

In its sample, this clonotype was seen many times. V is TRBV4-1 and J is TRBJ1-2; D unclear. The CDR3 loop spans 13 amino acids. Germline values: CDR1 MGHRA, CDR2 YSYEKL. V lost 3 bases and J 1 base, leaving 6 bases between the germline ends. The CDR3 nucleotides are TGCGCCAGCAGCCACGGGGATAACTATGGCTACACCTTC. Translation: CASSHGDNYGYTF.

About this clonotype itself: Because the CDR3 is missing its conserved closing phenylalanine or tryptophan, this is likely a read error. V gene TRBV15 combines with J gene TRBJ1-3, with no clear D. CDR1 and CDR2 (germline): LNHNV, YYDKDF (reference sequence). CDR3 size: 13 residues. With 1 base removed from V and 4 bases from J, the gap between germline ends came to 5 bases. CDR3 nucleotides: TGTGCCACCAGCAGAGCAGCGGGAAACACCATATATTCT. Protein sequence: CATSRAAGNTIYS.

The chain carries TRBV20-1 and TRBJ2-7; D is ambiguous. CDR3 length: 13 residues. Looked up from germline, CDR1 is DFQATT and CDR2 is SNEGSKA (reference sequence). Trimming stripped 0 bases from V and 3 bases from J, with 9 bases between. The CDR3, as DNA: TGCAGTGCTAGAGATCAAGAGGACTACGAGCAGTACTTC. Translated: CSARDQEDYEQYF.

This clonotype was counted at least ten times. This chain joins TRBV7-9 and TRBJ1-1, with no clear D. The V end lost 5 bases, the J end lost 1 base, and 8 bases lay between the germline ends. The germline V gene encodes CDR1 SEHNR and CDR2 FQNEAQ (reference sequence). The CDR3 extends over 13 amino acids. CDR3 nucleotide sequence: TGTGCCAGCAGCCCCGTAGGGAACACTGAAGCTTTCTTT. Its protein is CASSPVGNTEAFF.

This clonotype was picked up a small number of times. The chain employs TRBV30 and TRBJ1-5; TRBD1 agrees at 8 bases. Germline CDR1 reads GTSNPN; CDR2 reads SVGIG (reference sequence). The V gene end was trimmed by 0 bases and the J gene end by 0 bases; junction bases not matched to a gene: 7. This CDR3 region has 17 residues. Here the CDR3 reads CAWSVQTGDYSNQPQHF. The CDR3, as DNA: TGTGCCTGGAGTGTCCAGACAGGGGATTATAGCAATCAGCCCCAGCATTTT.

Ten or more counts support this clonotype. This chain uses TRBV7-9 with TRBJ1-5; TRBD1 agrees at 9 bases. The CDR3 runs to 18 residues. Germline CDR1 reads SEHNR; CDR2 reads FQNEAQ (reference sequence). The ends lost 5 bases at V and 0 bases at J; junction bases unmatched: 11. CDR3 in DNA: TGTGCCAGCAGCCAGTGGACAGGGGCGAAGGATAGCAATCAGCCCCAGCATTTT. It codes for CASSQWTGAKDSNQPQHF.

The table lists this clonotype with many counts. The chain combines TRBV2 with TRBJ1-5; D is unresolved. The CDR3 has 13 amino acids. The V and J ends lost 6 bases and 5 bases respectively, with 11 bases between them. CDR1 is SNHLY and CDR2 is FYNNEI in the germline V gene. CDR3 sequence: CASRLGRDQPQHF. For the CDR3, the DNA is TGTGCCAGCAGGCTAGGGAGGGATCAGCCCCAGCATTTT.